These 32 T cell receptor beta chains originate from one sample sequenced in a study of shared clonotypes between healthy human individuals. Here immunoSEQ multiplex PCR was the method, and the copy in TCRdb shows in-frame clones only, minus some. The sample consists of roughly 1,500,000 clones, 98% of them appearing once. Sequencing input: naive CD4+ T cells sorted from blood. Subset meaning: CD45RA+ positively selected. Every receptor here comes from a man aged 30-40 years in good health.

The rearrangement links TRBV18 to TRBJ1-1; possible D gene TRBD1, 6 bases. Germline CDR1 and CDR2: KGHSH and LQKENI. V lost 1 base, J lost 1 base, and 13 bases lay in between. CDR3 size: 16 residues. Written as DNA, the CDR3 is TGTGCCAGCTCACCACTAGAGGGGGTCGGGAACACTGAAGCTTTCTTT. Protein sequence: CASSPLEGVGNTEAFF.

CDR3: CASSQDFLGPNVLTF. CDR3 nucleotide sequence: TGCGCCAGCAGCCAAGATTTCCTGGGGCCAAACGTCCTGACTTTC. The rearrangement uses TRBV4-3 and TRBJ2-6, with D perhaps TRBD1 (5 bases). Trimming shortened V by 0 bases and J by 10 bases, and 13 bases separated the two germline ends. The length of the CDR3 is 15 residues. Germline V gene sequence: CDR1 LGHNA, CDR2 YSLEER.

The chain couples TRBV5-4 to TRBJ2-2, with 11 bases identical to TRBD2. In germline, CDR1 is SGHNT, CDR2 YYREEE (reference sequence). This CDR3 has 16 amino acids. V dropped 4 bases and J dropped 4; count of bases not matched to a gene: 6. DNA for the CDR3: TGTGCCAGCAGCCCTGGACTAGCGGGTCGCACCGGGGAGCTGTTTTTT. This sequence encodes CASSPGLAGRTGELFF.

The J gene is TRBJ2-1, the V gene TRBV5-1; D gene unclear. CDR1 is SGHRS, CDR2 YFSETQ, per germline. V was clipped by 7 bases and J by 0 bases, with 11 bases between them. The CDR3 length is 14 residues. CDR3: CASRRPLSYNEQFF. DNA of the CDR3: TGCGCCAGCCGGAGACCGCTCTCCTACAATGAGCAGTTCTTC. The full variable domain, completed using reference TRBV5-1 and TRBJ2-1, is KAGVTQTPRYLIKTRGQQVTLSCSPISGHRSVSWYQQTPGQGLQFLFEYFSETQRNKGNFPGRFSGRQFSNSRSEMNVSTLELGDSALYLCASRRPLSYNEQFFGPGTRLTVL.

The CDR3 nucleotides are TGTGCCAGCAGCTTAGCAGGCGGGAGGGGATCTGGGGCCAACGTCCTGACTTTC. Its translation is CASSLAGGRGSGANVLTF. The chain employs TRBV7-2 and TRBJ2-6, with TRBD2 identical over 9 bases. This CDR3 has 18 amino acids. With V trimmed by 0 bases and J by 1 base, 4 bases remained unmatched. CDR1 is SGHTA and CDR2 is FQGNSA in the germline V gene.

This chain connects TRBV19 to TRBJ2-1; 8 bases fit TRBD2. The length of the CDR3 is 17 residues. V lost 3 bases, J lost 1 base, and 8 bases stayed unmatched. The germline CDR1 and CDR2 sequences are LNHDA and SQIVND (reference sequence). The CDR3 region is CASSIFPREGSYNEQFF. In DNA form, the CDR3 reads TGTGCCAGTAGTATCTTTCCACGGGAGGGTTCCTACAATGAGCAGTTCTTC.

The J gene is TRBJ2-1, the V gene TRBV5-6, with 12 bases matching TRBD2. The germline gives CDR1 SGHDT, CDR2 YYEEEE. This CDR3 has 15 amino acids. V trimming: 2 bases; J trimming: 6 bases; junction bases outside the gene matches: 3. The CDR3 DNA follows: TGTGCCAGCAGCTTCGGACTAGCGGGACCCAATGAGCAGTTCTTC. It is translated as CASSFGLAGPNEQFF. Combining the CDR3 with reference TRBV5-6 and TRBJ2-1 gives the whole variable domain DAGVTQSPTHLIKTRGQQVTLRCSPKSGHDTVSWYQQALGQGPQFIFQYYEEEERQRGNFPDRFSGHQFPNYSSELNVNALLLGDSALYLCASSFGLAGPNEQFFGPGTRLTVL.

V and J are TRBV5-4 and TRBJ2-5, with 11 positions matching TRBD2. This CDR3 is built from 15 residues. The germline V gene has CDR1 SGHNT and CDR2 YYREEE (reference sequence). J was trimmed by 5 bases and V by 4 bases; bases with no gene match: 7. The CDR3 protein is CASSLSGRAHETQYF. The CDR3 coding sequence is TGTGCCAGCAGCCTTAGCGGGAGGGCCCATGAGACCCAGTACTTC.

J is TRBJ2-1 and V is TRBV7-6; TRBD1 might be the D (6 bases). The germline V and J ends were trimmed by 1 base and 7 bases, with 14 bases remaining between them. Germline-derived CDR1 and CDR2 are SGHVS and FNYEAQ. The CDR3 consists of 15 residues. The CDR3 DNA sequence: TGTGCCAGCAGCTTAGTCTGGGGGCCGCTAAATGAGCAGTTCTTC. It codes for CASSLVWGPLNEQFF.

V gene TRBV9 combines with J gene TRBJ2-3, with TRBD2 identical over 11 bases. Trimming cost V 3 bases and J 2 bases; bases outside gene matches: 5. This CDR3 has 16 amino acids. CDR1 is SGDLS, CDR2 YYNGEE, per germline. CDR3 residues: CASSGRLAGSTDTQYF. DNA for the CDR3: TGTGCCAGCAGCGGGCGACTAGCGGGATCCACAGATACGCAGTATTTT.

The chain links TRBV5-1 to TRBJ2-3; D ambiguous. V lost 1 base and J 0 bases, leaving 12 bases between the germline ends. The V gene's germline CDR1 is SGHRS and CDR2 YFSETQ. The CDR3 is 16 residues long. The CDR3: CASSLSAALSTDTQYF. In DNA form, the CDR3 reads TGCGCCAGCAGCTTGAGCGCGGCACTTAGCACAGATACGCAGTATTTT. The complete variable domain, with remaining parts taken from reference TRBV5-1 and TRBJ2-3, reads KAGVTQTPRYLIKTRGQQVTLSCSPISGHRSVSWYQQTPGQGLQFLFEYFSETQRNKGNFPGRFSGRQFSNSRSEMNVSTLELGDSALYLCASSLSAALSTDTQYFGPGTRLTVL.

The chain employs TRBV6-5 and TRBJ1-1; 7 bases are shared with TRBD1. Germline lookup yields CDR1 MNHEY and CDR2 SVGAGI. The V and J ends lost 4 bases and 1 base, in that order; junction bases with no gene match: 3. CDR3 length: 14 amino acids. The CDR3 DNA sequence: TGTGCCAGCAGTTCTGACAGGGCGAACACTGAAGCTTTCTTT. Translating it yields CASSSDRANTEAFF.

This rearrangement joins TRBV5-1 to TRBJ1-2; 9 bases line up with TRBD1. Per the germline V gene, CDR1 is SGHRS and CDR2 is YFSETQ. Trimming took 2 bases from V and 7 from J; bases not matched to a gene: 6. The CDR3 spans 14 residues. The CDR3 here is CASSFVDRGGGYTF. The CDR3 DNA reads as TGCGCCAGCAGCTTCGTGGACAGGGGAGGTGGCTACACCTTC.

The chain employs TRBV29-1 and TRBJ2-7, with TRBD2 matching 8 bases. V shed 4 bases, J shed 4 bases, and the junction held 6 bases outside the gene matches. The CDR3 spans 13 residues. Germline V gene sequence: CDR1 SQVTM, CDR2 ANQGSEA. CDR3 sequence (DNA): TGCAGCGTTGGGGGACTAGGAGATTACGAGCAGTACTTC. Its translation is CSVGGLGDYEQYF.

The V gene is TRBV5-4, the J gene TRBJ2-2; TRBD1 matches 7 bases. V shed 8 bases, J shed 8 bases, and the junction held 12 bases outside the gene matches. The CDR3 runs 14 residues. Germline lookup yields CDR1 SGHNT and CDR2 YYREEE (reference sequence). CDR3 DNA: TGTGCCAGTGAAAACAGGGGCCGGGATGGGGAGCTGTTTTTT. Translated: CASENRGRDGELFF. The complete variable domain, with remaining parts taken from reference TRBV5-4 and TRBJ2-2, reads ETGVTQSPTHLIKTRGQQVTLRCSSQSGHNTVSWYQQALGQGPQFIFQYYREEENGRGNFPPRFSGLQFPNYSSELNVNALELDDSALYLCASENRGRDGELFFGEGSRLTVL.

The chain couples TRBV4-1 to TRBJ2-7, with a tentative D call TRBD2 (6 bases). V lost 1 base, J lost 7 bases, and 8 bases lay in between. The CDR3 is 12 residues long. Germline values: CDR1 MGHRA, CDR2 YSYEKL. The DNA of the CDR3 is TGCGCCAGCAGCCAAGTGGCGGGGGAGCAGTACTTC. Amino acid sequence: CASSQVAGEQYF.

The rearrangement links TRBV9 to TRBJ2-1; 9 nucleotides line up with TRBD1. In germline, CDR1 is SGDLS, CDR2 YYNGEE. The V gene end was trimmed by 3 bases and the J gene end by 6 bases; junction bases not matched to a gene: 7. The CDR3 loop spans 15 amino acids. The CDR3 region has the DNA TGTGCCAGCAGCGCAATACAGGGGGCTGGCAATGAGCAGTTCTTC. Translating gives CASSAIQGAGNEQFF.

The chain is built from TRBV28 and TRBJ1-1; 9 bases agree with TRBD1. V was pared by 8 bases and J by 2 bases, with 12 bases of the junction left unmatched. This CDR3 spans 16 amino acids. From germline, CDR1 is MDHEN and CDR2 SYDVKM. The CDR3, as DNA: TGTGCCAGCCGAATCGGTGGGACAGGGCCTAACACTGAAGCTTTCTTT. The encoded protein is CASRIGGTGPNTEAFF.

This clone showed up just once. The chain carries TRBV18 and TRBJ2-1; D is perhaps TRBD2 (6 bases). V dropped 2 bases and J dropped 3 bases, with 14 bases sitting between them. The CDR3 is 16 amino acids. Germline V lookup: CDR1 KGHSH, CDR2 LQKENI. In nucleotides, the CDR3 is TGTGCCAGCTCACCAACTCTGCGGGATAACTACAATGAGCAGTTCTTC. It yields the protein CASSPTLRDNYNEQFF.

The rearrangement links TRBV18 to TRBJ1-5; no clear D. The V gene lost 2 bases and the J gene lost 1 base, with 6 bases spanning the gap. This CDR3 contains 14 residues. Germline V lookup: CDR1 KGHSH, CDR2 LQKENI. CDR3 loop: CASSPEISNQPQHF. Here the CDR3 DNA reads TGTGCCAGCTCACCAGAGATAAGCAATCAGCCCCAGCATTTT.

The chain uses TRBV27 and TRBJ2-3; no reliable D call. This CDR3 region has 14 residues. The germline V gene has CDR1 MNHEY and CDR2 SMNVEV (reference sequence). Trimming stripped 5 bases from V and 6 bases from J, with 15 bases between. The CDR3 DNA follows: TGTGCCAGCAGTCCCTTTGGGCAGGTCGATACGCAGTATTTT. It encodes CASSPFGQVDTQYF.

The CDR3 spells CASSLGVGQGVTNEKLFF. The CDR3 DNA follows: TGTGCCAGCAGCTTAGGTGTGGGACAGGGGGTTACTAATGAAAAACTGTTTTTT. The chain couples TRBV7-6 to TRBJ1-4, with 11 bases that match TRBD1. J was trimmed by 2 bases and V by 1 base; bases with no gene match: 6. The CDR3 has 18 residues. Germline assignment: CDR1 SGHVS and CDR2 FNYEAQ.

This clone was found once. The CDR3 here is CSVEGYETGGLETQYF. The CDR3 coding sequence is TGCAGCGTTGAAGGATATGAGACAGGGGGCTTAGAGACCCAGTACTTC. The genes are TRBV29-1 and TRBJ2-5, with TRBD1 matching over 10 bases. The V and J ends lost 1 base and 4 bases, in that order; junction bases with no gene match: 9. This CDR3 has 16 amino acids. From germline, CDR1 is SQVTM and CDR2 ANQGSEA.

This chain connects TRBV5-4 to TRBJ1-1; unclear D gene. The CDR3 length is 15 residues. Germline V CDR1 and CDR2: SGHNT, YYREEE (reference sequence). V was shortened by 4 bases and J by 5 bases, with 18 bases between the two germline ends. CDR3 amino acids: CASSLLRGEGTEAFF. The CDR3 coding sequence is TGTGCCAGCAGCCTGCTGCGAGGAGAGGGTACTGAAGCTTTCTTT.

The CDR3 DNA follows: TGTGCCAGCAGAGGACAGCCAAGATACACTGAAGCTTTCTTT. This sequence encodes CASRGQPRYTEAFF. J is TRBJ1-1 and V is TRBV6-5, with D maybe TRBD1 (6 bases). The CDR3 sequence is 14 residues long. Germline V gene sequence: CDR1 MNHEY, CDR2 SVGAGI. The germline V and J ends were trimmed by 6 bases and 3 bases, with 14 bases remaining between them.

This clone occurred once. The chain carries TRBV11-3 and TRBJ2-1; no firm D call. Germline V gene lookup returns CDR1 SGHNT and CDR2 YENEEA. Trimming left V 5 bases short and J 9 bases short, with 17 bases between. The CDR3 length is 14 residues. The CDR3: CASSRDPIMGEQFF. The CDR3 DNA sequence: TGTGCCAGCAGCCGCGACCCTATTATGGGTGAGCAGTTCTTC.

The chain is built from TRBV18 and TRBJ2-5, with no clear D. Germline V gives CDR1 KGHSH, CDR2 LQKENI. The CDR3 covers 13 residues. Trimming pared 3 bases from V and 2 bases from J, leaving 7 bases between. CDR3 DNA: TGTGCCAGCTCACCTTTCGAACAAGAGACCCAGTACTTC. Encoded protein: CASSPFEQETQYF. Variable domain in full (rest from reference TRBV18 and TRBJ2-5): NAGVMQNPRHLVRRRGQEARLRCSPMKGHSHVYWYRQLPEEGLKFMVYLQKENIIDESGMPKERFSAEFPKEGPSILRIQQVVRGDSAAYFCASSPFEQETQYFGPGTRLLVL.

This chain links TRBV28 with TRBJ2-7; 7 positions agree with TRBD1. The CDR3 length is 15 residues. V was pared by 2 bases and J by 1 base, with 5 bases of the junction left unmatched. CDR1 is MDHEN, CDR2 SYDVKM, per germline. CDR3: CASSLVQGLSYEQYF. CDR3 coding DNA: TGTGCCAGCAGTTTAGTACAGGGGCTATCCTACGAGCAGTACTTC.

The chain couples TRBV29-1 to TRBJ2-7, with 7 positions matching TRBD2. Germline loops: CDR1 SQVTM, CDR2 ANQGSEA. The V gene end was trimmed by 5 bases and the J gene end by 0 bases; junction bases not matched to a gene: 7. CDR3 length equals 14 residues. The CDR3 DNA reads TGCAGCGTTTCAGCCGGGACTACCTCCTACGAGCAGTACTTC. Translated: CSVSAGTTSYEQYF.

The V gene is TRBV5-5, the J gene TRBJ2-7; no definite D call. The CDR3 sequence is 16 residues long. V lost 0 bases and J 2 bases, leaving 15 bases between the germline ends. Germline V gene lookup returns CDR1 SGHKS and CDR2 YYEKEE (reference sequence). CDR3 bases: TGTGCCAGCAGCTTGGATCCCCGGCAGGTCCCCTACGAGCAGTACTTC. It is translated as CASSLDPRQVPYEQYF.

This clone was counted only a few times. Additional DNA sequences in this sample encode the identical CDR3. This chain connects TRBV28 to TRBJ2-7; D not certain. Per the germline V gene, CDR1 is MDHEN and CDR2 is SYDVKM. This CDR3 is 11 amino acids long. With 3 bases removed from V and 3 bases from J, the gap between germline ends came to 3 bases. This CDR3 is CASSLGYEQYF. The CDR3 DNA is TGTGCCAGCAGTTTGGGCTACGAGCAGTACTTC.

The chain has TRBV28 and TRBJ2-5, with 8 bases fitting TRBD2. The V segment lost 6 bases and the J segment 1 base; nucleotides outside the gene matches: 4. The CDR3 totals 14 residues. The germline V gene encodes CDR1 MDHEN and CDR2 SYDVKM. The CDR3 nucleotides read TGTGCCAGCAGCTCTACTAGCGGCCAAGAGACCCAGTACTTC. This gives the protein CASSSTSGQETQYF.